This TCR beta chain was retrieved from a study of blood T cell repertoires in COVID-19. The data were produced by immunoSEQ multiplex PCR, yet TCRdb's version contains in-frame clones alone and is incomplete. Of tens of thousands of clones listed, roughly 83% are singletons. This CDR3 region has 15 residues. V lost 6 bases to trimming and J lost 0 bases, with 14 bases between them. The germline CDR1 and CDR2 sequences are MNHEY and SMNVEV (reference sequence). The chain recombines TRBV27 with TRBJ1-1; D is undetermined. This sequence originates from a man between 65 and 80 years old with acute or convalescent COVID-19. The material sequenced was peripheral blood. CDR3 residues: CASRRVGVMNTEAFF. The CDR3 nucleotides are TGTGCCAGCAGAAGGGTCGGGGTCATGAACACTGAAGCTTTCTTT.